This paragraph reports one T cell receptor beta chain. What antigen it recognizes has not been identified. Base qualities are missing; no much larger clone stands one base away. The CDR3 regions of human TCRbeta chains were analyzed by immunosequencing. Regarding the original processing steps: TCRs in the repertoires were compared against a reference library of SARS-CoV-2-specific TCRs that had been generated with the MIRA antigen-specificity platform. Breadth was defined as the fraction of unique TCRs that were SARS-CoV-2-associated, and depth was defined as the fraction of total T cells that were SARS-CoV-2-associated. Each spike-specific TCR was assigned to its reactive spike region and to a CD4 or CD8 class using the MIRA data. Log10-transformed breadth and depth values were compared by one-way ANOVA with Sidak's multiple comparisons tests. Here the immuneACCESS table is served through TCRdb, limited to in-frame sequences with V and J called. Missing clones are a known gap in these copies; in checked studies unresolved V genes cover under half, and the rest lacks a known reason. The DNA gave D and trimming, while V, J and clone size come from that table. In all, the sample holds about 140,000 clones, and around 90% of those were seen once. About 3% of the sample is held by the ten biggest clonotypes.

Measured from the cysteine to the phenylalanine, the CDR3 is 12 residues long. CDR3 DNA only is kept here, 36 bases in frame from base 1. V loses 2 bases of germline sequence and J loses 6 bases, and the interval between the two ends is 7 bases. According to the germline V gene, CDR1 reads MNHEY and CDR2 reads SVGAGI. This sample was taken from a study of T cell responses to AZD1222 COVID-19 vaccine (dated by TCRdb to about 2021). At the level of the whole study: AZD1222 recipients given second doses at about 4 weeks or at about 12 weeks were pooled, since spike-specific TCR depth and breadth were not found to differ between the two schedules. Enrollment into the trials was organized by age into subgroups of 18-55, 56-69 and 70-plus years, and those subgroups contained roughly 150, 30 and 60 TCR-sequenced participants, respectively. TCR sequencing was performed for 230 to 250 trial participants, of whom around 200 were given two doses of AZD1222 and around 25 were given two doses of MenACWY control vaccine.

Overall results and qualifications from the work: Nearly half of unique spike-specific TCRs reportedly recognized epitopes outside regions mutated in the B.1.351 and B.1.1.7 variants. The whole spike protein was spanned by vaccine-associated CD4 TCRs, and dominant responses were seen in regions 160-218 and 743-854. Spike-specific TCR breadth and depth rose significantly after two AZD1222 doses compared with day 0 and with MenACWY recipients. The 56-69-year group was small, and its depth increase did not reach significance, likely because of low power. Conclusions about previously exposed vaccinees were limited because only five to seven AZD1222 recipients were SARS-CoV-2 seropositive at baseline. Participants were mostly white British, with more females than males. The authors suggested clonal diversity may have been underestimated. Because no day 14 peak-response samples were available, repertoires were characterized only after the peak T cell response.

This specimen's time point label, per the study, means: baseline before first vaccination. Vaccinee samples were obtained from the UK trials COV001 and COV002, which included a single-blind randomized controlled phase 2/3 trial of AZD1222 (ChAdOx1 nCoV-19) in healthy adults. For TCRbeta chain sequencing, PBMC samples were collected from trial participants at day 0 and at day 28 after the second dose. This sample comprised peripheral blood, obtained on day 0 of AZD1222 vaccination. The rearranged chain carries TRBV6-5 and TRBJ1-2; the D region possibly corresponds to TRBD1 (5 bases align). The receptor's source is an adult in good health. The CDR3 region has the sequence CASSYVGDGYTF. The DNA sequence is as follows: TGTGCCAGCAGTTACGTAGGGGATGGCTACACCTTC.